Following are 7 T cell receptor beta chains from one sample sequenced in a study of blood T cells in healthy people across ages. Primers used in a second PCR of roughly 7 to 12 cycles were a sample-barcoded 5' primer and a J-beta primer mix. TCRdb reanalysed the 5' RACE reads using MiXCR and keeps one entry per CDR3 protein. In the table there are about 690,000 distinct CDR3 sequences, 40% to 45% of which are singletons. Sequencing was done on a sample of blood. Receptors were obtained from an elderly man in good health.

A few counts support this clonotype. The junction differs from germline at one of its ends, possibly a read error. This chain connects TRBV7-2 to TRBJ2-1; D possibly corresponds to TRBD2 (5 bases). Germline V gene data show CDR1 as SGHTA and CDR2 as FQGNSA. CDR3 length equals 17 residues. CDR3 protein: CASSLVGGVSSYNERYF. CDR3 sequence (DNA): TGTGCCAGCAGCTTAGTTGGAGGCGTTAGCTCCTACAATGAGCGGTACTTC.

This clonotype was seen only a few times. The chain is built from TRBV27 and TRBJ2-2; 10 bases are shared with TRBD1. The CDR3 consists of 15 residues. CDR1 is MNHEY, CDR2 SMNVEV, per germline (reference sequence). V lost 5 bases and J lost 6; bases outside the gene matches: 6. Written as DNA, the CDR3 is TGTGCCAGCAGTCTGGACAGGGGGATATCCGGGGAGCTGTTTTTT. Translation gives CASSLDRGISGELFF.

This clonotype was counted ten times or more. The rearrangement uses TRBV29-1 and TRBJ2-3; TRBD2 matches 9 bases. The V gene end was trimmed by 5 bases and the J gene end by 10 bases; junction bases not matched to a gene: 10. CDR1 SQVTM and CDR2 ANQGSEA come from the germline V gene. The CDR3 contains 13 residues. CDR3 region: CSVYAGSGRSQYF. Here the CDR3 DNA reads TGCAGCGTTTATGCAGGTAGCGGGAGATCGCAGTATTTT.

This chain links TRBV5-1 with TRBJ2-6; the match to TRBD1 covers 8 bases. The CDR3 is 17 residues long. CDR1 SGHRS and CDR2 YFSETQ come from the germline V gene. The V segment lost 3 bases and the J segment 2 bases; nucleotides outside the gene matches: 7. The CDR3, as DNA: TGCGCCAGCAGCTGGGAGCCGACAGGGGCTGGGGCCAACGTCCTGACTTTC. Protein sequence: CASSWEPTGAGANVLTF.

The CDR3, as DNA: TGTGCCAGCAGCTTAGGAGAACAGGGAACTGAAGCTTTCTTT. It encodes CASSLGEQGTEAFF. This chain connects TRBV7-2 to TRBJ1-1, with D possibly being TRBD1 (6 bases). V lost 1 base and J 5 bases, leaving 11 bases between the germline ends. CDR3 length: 14 amino acids. The germline CDR1 and CDR2 sequences are SGHTA and FQGNSA.

V is TRBV6-4 and J is TRBJ2-1; 10 positions agree with TRBD1. This CDR3 has 14 amino acids. J lost 7 bases, V lost 6 bases, and 6 bases had no gene match. Germline CDR1 is MRHNA and CDR2 is SNTAGT. The CDR3 loop reads CASSLDRGQNEQFF. In DNA, the CDR3 is TGTGCCAGCAGCCTTGACAGGGGGCAAAATGAGCAGTTCTTC.

This clonotype was observed a handful of times. This may arise from a read error, as a much more abundant clone is one base away. The gene calls are TRBV29-1 and TRBJ1-1, with D possibly TRBD1 on 6 matching bases. V was pared by 7 bases and J by 2 bases, with 11 bases between. The CDR3 consists of 12 residues. CDR1 SQVTM and CDR2 ANQGSEA come from the germline V gene. CDR3 amino acids: CSGSRGNTEAFF. The CDR3 DNA sequence: TGCAGCGGAAGCAGGGGTAACACTGAAGCTTTCTTT.